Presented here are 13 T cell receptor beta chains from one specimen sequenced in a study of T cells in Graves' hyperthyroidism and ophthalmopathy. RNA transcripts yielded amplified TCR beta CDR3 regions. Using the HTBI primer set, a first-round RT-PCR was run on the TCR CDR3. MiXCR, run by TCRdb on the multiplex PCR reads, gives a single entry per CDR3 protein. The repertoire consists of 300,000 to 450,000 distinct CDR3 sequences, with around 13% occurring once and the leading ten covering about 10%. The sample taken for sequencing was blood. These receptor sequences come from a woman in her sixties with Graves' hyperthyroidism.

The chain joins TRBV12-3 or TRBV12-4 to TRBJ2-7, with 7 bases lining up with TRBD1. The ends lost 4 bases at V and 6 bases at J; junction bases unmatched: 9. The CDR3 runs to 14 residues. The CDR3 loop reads CASSSRTGRLEQYF. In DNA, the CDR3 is TGTGCCAGCAGTTCTAGGACAGGTAGACTCGAGCAGTACTTC.

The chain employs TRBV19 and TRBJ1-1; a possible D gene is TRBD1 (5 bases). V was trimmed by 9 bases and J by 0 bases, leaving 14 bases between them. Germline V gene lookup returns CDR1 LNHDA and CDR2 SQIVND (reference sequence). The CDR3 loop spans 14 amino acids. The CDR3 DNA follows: TGTGCCAGCGCAGCAGGGAGCATGAACACTGAAGCTTTCTTT. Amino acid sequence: CASAAGSMNTEAFF.

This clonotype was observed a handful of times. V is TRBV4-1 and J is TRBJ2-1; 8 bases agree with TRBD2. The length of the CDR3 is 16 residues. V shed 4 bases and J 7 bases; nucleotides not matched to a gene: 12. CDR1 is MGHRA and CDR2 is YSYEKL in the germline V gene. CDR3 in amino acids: CASSLPLAARRNEQFF. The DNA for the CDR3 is TGCGCCAGCAGCCTCCCACTAGCGGCCCGACGGAATGAGCAGTTCTTC.

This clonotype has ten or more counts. As DNA, the CDR3 is TGTGCCAGCAGCGTAGGTCTCGTGACAGGGTCCTACGAGCAGTACTTC. Protein: CASSVGLVTGSYEQYF. This chain connects TRBV9 to TRBJ2-7; 7 bases match TRBD1. V dropped 0 bases and J dropped 1; count of bases not matched to a gene: 7. The CDR3 covers 16 residues. CDR1 and CDR2 from the germline V gene are SGDLS and YYNGEE.

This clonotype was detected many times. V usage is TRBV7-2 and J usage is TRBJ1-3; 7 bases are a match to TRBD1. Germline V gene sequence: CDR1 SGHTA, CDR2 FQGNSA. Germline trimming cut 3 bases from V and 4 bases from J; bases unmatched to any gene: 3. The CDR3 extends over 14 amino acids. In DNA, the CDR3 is TGTGCCAGCAGCTTCCGGACAGGCGGAAACACCATATATTTT. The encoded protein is CASSFRTGGNTIYF.

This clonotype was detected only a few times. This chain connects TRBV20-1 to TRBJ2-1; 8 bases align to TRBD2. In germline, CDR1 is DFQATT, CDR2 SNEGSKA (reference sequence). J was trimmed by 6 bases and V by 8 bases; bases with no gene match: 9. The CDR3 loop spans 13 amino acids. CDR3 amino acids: CSTVAGSSNEQFF. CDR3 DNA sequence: TGCAGTACCGTAGCGGGGTCGTCCAATGAGCAGTTCTTC.

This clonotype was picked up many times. CDR3 bases: TGTGCCAGCAGCTTGGCCCGCACTGGAAACACCATATATTTT. Its translation is CASSLARTGNTIYF. This chain connects TRBV7-2 to TRBJ1-3; D remains unclear. V was pared by 3 bases and J by 2 bases, with 8 bases between. Germline CDR1 SGHTA, CDR2 FQGNSA. The CDR3 consists of 14 residues.

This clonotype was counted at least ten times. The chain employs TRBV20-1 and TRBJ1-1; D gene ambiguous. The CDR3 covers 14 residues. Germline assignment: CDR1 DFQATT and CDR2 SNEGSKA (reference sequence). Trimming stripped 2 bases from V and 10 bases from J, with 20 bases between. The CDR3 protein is CSARLTEGFGVAFF. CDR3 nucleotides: TGCAGTGCTAGACTTACAGAGGGCTTCGGGGTAGCTTTCTTT.

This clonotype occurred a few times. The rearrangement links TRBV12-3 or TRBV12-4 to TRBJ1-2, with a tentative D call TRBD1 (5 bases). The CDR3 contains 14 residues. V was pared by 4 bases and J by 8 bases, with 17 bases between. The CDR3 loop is CASSSRLGVGGYTF. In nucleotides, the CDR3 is TGTGCCAGCAGTTCCCGGTTGGGGGTTGGGGGCTACACCTTC.

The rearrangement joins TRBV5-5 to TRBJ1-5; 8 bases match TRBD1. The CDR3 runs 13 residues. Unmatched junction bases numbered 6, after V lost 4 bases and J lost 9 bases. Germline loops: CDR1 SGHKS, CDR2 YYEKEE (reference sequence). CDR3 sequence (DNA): TGTGCCAGCAGCCCGACAGGGGCGCCGCCCCAGCATTTT. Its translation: CASSPTGAPPQHF.

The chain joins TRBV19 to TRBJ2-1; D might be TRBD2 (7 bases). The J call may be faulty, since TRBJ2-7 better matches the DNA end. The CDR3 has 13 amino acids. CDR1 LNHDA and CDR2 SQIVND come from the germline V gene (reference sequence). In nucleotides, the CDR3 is TGTGCCAGTAAACGGGGGGCCGGCAATGAGCAGTACTTC. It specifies CASKRGAGNEQYF.

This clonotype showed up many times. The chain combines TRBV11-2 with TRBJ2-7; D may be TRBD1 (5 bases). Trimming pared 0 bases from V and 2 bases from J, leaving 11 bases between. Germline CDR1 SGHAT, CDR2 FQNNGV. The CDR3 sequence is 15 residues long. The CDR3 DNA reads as TGTGCCAGCAGCTTAGACCCCCAGGGAACCTACGAGCAGTACTTC. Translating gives CASSLDPQGTYEQYF.

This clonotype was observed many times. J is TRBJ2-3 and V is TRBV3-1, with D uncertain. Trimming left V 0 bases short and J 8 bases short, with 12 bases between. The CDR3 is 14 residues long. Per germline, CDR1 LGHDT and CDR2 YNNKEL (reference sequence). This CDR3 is CASSQDRFIGTQYF. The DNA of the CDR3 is TGTGCCAGCAGCCAAGATCGGTTCATTGGTACGCAGTATTTT.